This T cell receptor beta chain stems from a study of CD4+ T cells in melanoma. Sequencing used immunoSEQ multiplex PCR; TCRdb keeps in-frame clones, though not all of them. The data hold some 47,000 clones, with 75% to 90% observed a single time. This clone has just one count. Its antigen is not identified. Whole-study results and caveats: CD8+ T cell, macrophage and B cell function reportedly correlated with neoantigen-specific CD4+ T cells. Reportedly, melanoma neoantigen-specific CD4+ T cells showed varied differentiation states.

From germline, CDR1 is LNHDA and CDR2 SQIVND (reference sequence). The V end was cut by 4 bases, the J end by 0 bases, with 18 bases between. The CDR3 has 18 amino acids. The V and J genes are TRBV19 and TRBJ1-4, with D possibly being TRBD1 (5 bases). Sequenced material: peripheral blood. This receptor was obtained from a human donor with melanoma. The CDR3 DNA is TGTGCCAGTAGTACTAGGCCCGGGACCCCTCCAACTAATGAAAAACTGTTTTTT. It codes for CASSTRPGTPPTNEKLFF.